Detailed here is one T cell receptor beta chain. The record originates from a study of blood T cell repertoires in COVID-19. Study in general: Acute and convalescent COVID-19 samples came from the United States, Italy and Spain.

Cohorts were assigned according to the clinical history that participants reported. The recovered donors of Cohort 3 showed two negative PCRs, clearance, or symptom resolution. The V gene's germline CDR1 is MNHEY and CDR2 SMNVEV (reference sequence). The CDR3 loop spans 14 amino acids. Trimming at V came to 4 bases and at J to 3 bases, leaving 4 bases not matched to a gene. Libraries were prepared by immunoSEQ multiplex PCR; TCRdb keeps only in-frame clonotypes and omits some of them. The sample lists roughly 350,000 clones; more than 90% were seen once. The sequence came from a woman younger than 45 who had recovered from COVID-19. The sample comprised PBMCs or T cells enriched from blood (not recorded which). This rearrangement joins TRBV27 to TRBJ2-7; 9 nucleotides line up with TRBD2. Here the CDR3 reads CASSSGTSFYEQYF. DNA of the CDR3: TGTGCCAGCAGTTCCGGGACTAGCTTCTACGAGCAGTACTTC.